The sequence of this TCR beta chain was determined in a study of follicular helper T cells after annual influenza vaccination (dated by TCRdb to 2016 to 2017). About the full investigation: Blood was drawn on days 0, 7 and 28 after each seasonal influenza vaccination. The 2013-2014 samples were cryopreserved, while the 2015 samples were processed right after collection. To study recall of cTfh clones, some subjects were followed through successive annual vaccinations in the 2013-2014, 2014-2015 and 2015-2016 seasons. One week after vaccination, a second recruited cohort of approximately 11 subjects (Table S1) displayed a similar ICOS+CD38+ cTfh response. Multi-year samples were obtained from roughly 6 subjects, with two vaccination seasons covered for four subjects and three seasons covered for two subjects. Overall study outcomes, separate from this receptor: ICOS+CD38+ cTfh clonality correlated with the frequency of that population, and its change correlated with the change in circulating plasmablast frequency. Only roughly 9.5-20% of analyzed cells yielded productive TCRB sequences, so sampling of rare clonotypes was not possible. With successive annual vaccinations, a recurrent oligoclonal ICOS+CD38+ cTfh response was recalled, and this response contained tetramer and AIM influenza-specific clonotypes. Day 7 ICOS+CD38+ clones were most often found later in ICOS-CD38- cTfh, suggesting that subset may serve as a memory reservoir.

In light of the paper, this sample's time point label describes: 2015-2016 season, 7 days after influenza vaccination. Adults received seasonal inactivated influenza vaccine (Fluvarix), and TCRB sequencing tracked sorted blood CD4 subsets before and after vaccination. To be eligible, subjects had to be community-dwelling and could not have received an influenza vaccine during the previous 6 months. Exclusions included influenza vaccine contraindications, substance abuse, HIV/AIDS, active malignancy, immunomodulatory medication and active illness such as respiratory infection. At each time point, about 35 to 110 mL of blood was collected. Non-naive CD4+CXCR5+PD-1+ cells were defined as circulating Tfh and were sorted into two fractions, ICOS+CD38+ and ICOS-CD38-. Either Ficoll-Paque PLUS or SepMate separation was used to isolate PBMC. Cell subsets were sorted from PBMC on a BD FACS Aria before DNA extraction.

Libraries were built with the immunoSEQ multiplex PCR assay. Adaptive Biotechnologies carried out TCRB amplification, library preparation, sequencing and preliminary bioinformatics at Survey level resolution. For TCRB sequencing, genomic DNA from sorted cTfh populations was amplified by multiplex PCR. The published analysis was carried out like this. In R, clonality was calculated as 1 minus the normalized Shannon entropy, and the Gini index was computed using the R package ineq. To get the overlap score, the summed counts of shared sequences were divided by the total counts of all sequences in both of the compared samples. Significance of shared clonotypes was assessed by Fisher's exact test, with a theoretical repertoire of 10^7 TCRB sequences assumed. TCRdb stores this immuneACCESS table with in-frame sequences only. Part of the clones is absent; in the studies checked, under half of the shortfall reflects unresolved V genes, and no reason is known for the rest. D and trimming come from the DNA, and the V and J calls and clone size come from that table. In this sample the table shows about 8,700 clones, 75% to 85% of which occur a single time. The ten top clones hold about 4% of the sample.

The CDR1 and CDR2 encoded by the germline V gene are SNHLY and FYNNEI. Germline trimming: 11 bases from V, 0 bases from J; junction bases outside gene matches: 3. The CDR3 numbers 12 residues from cysteine through phenylalanine. This entry keeps only the CDR3 DNA: 36 bases, framed from base 1. This clone came up once. There is no known antigen for this receptor. Within one base of it there is no much larger clone, and no base qualities were kept. In this chain, TRBV2 is recombined with TRBJ1-1; TRBD1 aligns with 7 central bases. The receptor was derived from an adult who received the influenza vaccine. Sequenced here: CXCR5+ CD38- circulating T follicular helper cells from blood, sampled 7 days after influenza vaccination. This specimen's cell subset or site label, interpreted: circulating Tfh, non-naive CD4+CXCR5+PD-1+ (ICOS+CD38+ or ICOS-CD38-). The CDR3 amino acid sequence is: CADGQVNTEAFF. The DNA reads TGTGCCGATGGACAGGTGAACACTGAAGCTTTCTTT.